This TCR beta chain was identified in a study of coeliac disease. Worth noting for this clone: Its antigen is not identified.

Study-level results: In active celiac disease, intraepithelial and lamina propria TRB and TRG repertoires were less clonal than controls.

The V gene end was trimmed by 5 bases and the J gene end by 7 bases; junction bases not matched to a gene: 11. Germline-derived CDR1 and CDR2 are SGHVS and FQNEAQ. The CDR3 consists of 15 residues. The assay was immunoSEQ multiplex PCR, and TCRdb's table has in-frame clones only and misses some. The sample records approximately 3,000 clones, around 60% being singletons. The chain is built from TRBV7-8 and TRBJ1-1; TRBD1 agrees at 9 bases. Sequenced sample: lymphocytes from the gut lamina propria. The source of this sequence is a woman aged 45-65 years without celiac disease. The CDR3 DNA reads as TGTGCCAGCAGCCCTTGGACAGGGGAAGGGCTTGAAGCTTTCTTT. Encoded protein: CASSPWTGEGLEAFF.